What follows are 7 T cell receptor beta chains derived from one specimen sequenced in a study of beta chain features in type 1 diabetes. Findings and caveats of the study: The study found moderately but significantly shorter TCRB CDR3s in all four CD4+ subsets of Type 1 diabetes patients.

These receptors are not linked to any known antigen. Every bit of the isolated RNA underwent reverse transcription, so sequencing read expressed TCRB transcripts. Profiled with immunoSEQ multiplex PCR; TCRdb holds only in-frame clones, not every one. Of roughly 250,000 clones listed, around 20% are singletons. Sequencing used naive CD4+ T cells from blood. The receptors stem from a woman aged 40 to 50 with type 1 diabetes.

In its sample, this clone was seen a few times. CDR3 loop: CATLGHSGANVLTF. Here the CDR3 DNA reads TGTGCCACTCTAGGTCACTCTGGGGCCAACGTCCTGACTTTC. The J gene is TRBJ2-6, the V gene TRBV19, with unresolved D. The CDR3 has 14 amino acids. Per the germline V gene, CDR1 is LNHDA and CDR2 is SQIVND (reference sequence). V gave up 10 bases and J gave up 0 bases, with 10 bases separating them.

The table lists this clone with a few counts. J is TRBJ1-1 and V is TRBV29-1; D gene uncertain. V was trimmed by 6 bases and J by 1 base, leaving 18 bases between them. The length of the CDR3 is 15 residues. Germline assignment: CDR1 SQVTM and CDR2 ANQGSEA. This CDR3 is CSVKFRLRENTEAFF. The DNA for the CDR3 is TGCAGCGTCAAATTTAGGTTGAGGGAGAACACTGAAGCTTTCTTT.

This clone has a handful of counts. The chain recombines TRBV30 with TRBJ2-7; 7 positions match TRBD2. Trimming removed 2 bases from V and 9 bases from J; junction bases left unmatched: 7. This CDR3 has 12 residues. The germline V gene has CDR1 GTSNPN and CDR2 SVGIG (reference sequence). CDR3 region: CAWSYPGGSQYF. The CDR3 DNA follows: TGTGCCTGGAGTTATCCGGGGGGATCGCAGTACTTC.

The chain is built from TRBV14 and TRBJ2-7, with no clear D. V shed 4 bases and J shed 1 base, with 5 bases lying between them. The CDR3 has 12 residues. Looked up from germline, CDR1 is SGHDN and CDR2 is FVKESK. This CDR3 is CASSLFSYEQYF. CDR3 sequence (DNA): TGTGCCAGCAGCCTCTTTTCCTACGAGCAGTACTTC.

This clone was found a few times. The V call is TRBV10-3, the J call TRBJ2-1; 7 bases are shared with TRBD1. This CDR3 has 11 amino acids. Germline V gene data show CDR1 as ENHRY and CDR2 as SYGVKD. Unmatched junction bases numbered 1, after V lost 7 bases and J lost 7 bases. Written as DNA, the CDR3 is TGTGCCATCAAGGGGGCGAATGAGCAGTTCTTC. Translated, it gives CAIKGANEQFF.

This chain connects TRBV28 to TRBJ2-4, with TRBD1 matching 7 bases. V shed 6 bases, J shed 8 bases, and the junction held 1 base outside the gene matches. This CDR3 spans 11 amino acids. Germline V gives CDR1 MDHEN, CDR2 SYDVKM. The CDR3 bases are TGTGCCAGCAGCACAGGGGACATTCAGTACTTC. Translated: CASSTGDIQYF.

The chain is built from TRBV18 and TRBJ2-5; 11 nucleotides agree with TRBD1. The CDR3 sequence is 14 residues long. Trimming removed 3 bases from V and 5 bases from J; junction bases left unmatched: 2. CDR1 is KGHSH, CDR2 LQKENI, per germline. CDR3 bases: TGTGCCAGCTCACCGGACAGGGGGCAGGAGACCCAGTACTTC. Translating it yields CASSPDRGQETQYF.